Listed below are T cell receptor beta chains from one sample, sequenced in a study of blood T cell repertoires in COVID-19. The method was immunoSEQ multiplex PCR; TCRdb's version includes in-frame clones alone and lacks a portion of them. The table records 200,000 to 250,000 clones, 70% to 90% of them present only once. Specimen: PBMCs or T cells enriched from blood (not recorded which). These receptor sequences come from a woman aged 40 to 50 with acute COVID-19. The CDR3 runs from the conserved cysteine through the conserved F or W. A D gene is named only where the DNA matches it firmly. Where a row states a size, it is once, few, many or the class of an expanded clone; other rows omit it.

clone size: .; J gene: TRBJ1-5; D gene: .; V gene: TRBV5-8; CDR3 protein: CASSFLWQPQHF; CDR3 DNA: TGTGCCAGCAGCTTCCTATGGCAGCCCCAGCATTTT
clone size: .; J gene: TRBJ2-7; D gene: TRBD1; V gene: TRBV11-2; CDR3 protein: CASSMDRDYEQYF; CDR3 DNA: TGTGCCAGCAGCATGGACAGGGACTACGAGCAGTACTTC
clone size: .; J gene: TRBJ2-7; D gene: .; V gene: TRBV5-1; CDR3 protein: CASSGSTYEQYF; CDR3 DNA: TGCGCCAGCAGCGGGAGCACCTACGAGCAGTACTTC
clone size: .; J gene: TRBJ2-7; D gene: TRBD1; V gene: TRBV10-3; CDR3 protein: CAISSLGTASYEQYF; CDR3 DNA: TGTGCCATCAGTTCTTTGGGGACAGCCTCCTACGAGCAGTACTTC
clone size: .; J gene: TRBJ1-3; D gene: .; V gene: TRBV28; CDR3 protein: CASSFAGLGFGNTIYF; CDR3 DNA: TGTGCCAGCAGTTTTGCGGGCCTTGGCTTTGGAAACACCATATATTTT
clone size: .; J gene: TRBJ1-5; D gene: .; V gene: TRBV6-5; CDR3 protein: CASTSGDRGNQPQHF; CDR3 DNA: TGTGCCAGCACTTCAGGGGACCGGGGCAATCAGCCCCAGCATTTT
clone size: .; J gene: TRBJ2-2; D gene: .; V gene: TRBV5-4; CDR3 protein: CASSLVQAGELFF; CDR3 DNA: TGTGCCAGCAGCTTGGTTCAGGCTGGGGAGCTGTTTTTT
clone size: .; J gene: TRBJ1-4; D gene: .; V gene: TRBV5-1; CDR3 protein: CASSLEGNNEKLFF; CDR3 DNA: TGCGCCAGCAGCTTGGAGGGGAATAATGAAAAACTGTTTTTT
clone size: .; J gene: TRBJ1-5; D gene: .; V gene: TRBV6-1; CDR3 protein: CASSDGRFASNQPQHF; CDR3 DNA: TGTGCCAGCAGTGATGGGCGATTCGCTAGCAATCAGCCCCAGCATTTT
clone size: .; J gene: TRBJ2-2; D gene: .; V gene: TRBV5-1; CDR3 protein: CASSLVAGVTGELFF; CDR3 DNA: TGCGCCAGCAGCTTGGTCGCAGGGGTCACCGGGGAGCTGTTTTTT
clone size: .; J gene: TRBJ1-1; D gene: TRBD1; V gene: TRBV30; CDR3 protein: CAWRDSPGGEAFF; CDR3 DNA: TGTGCCTGGAGGGACAGCCCAGGGGGTGAAGCTTTCTTT
clone size: .; J gene: TRBJ1-2; D gene: TRBD1; V gene: TRBV6-6; CDR3 protein: CASSTLQGASPYGYTF; CDR3 DNA: TGTGCCAGCAGTACGTTACAGGGGGCGAGCCCCTATGGCTACACCTTC
clone size: once; J gene: TRBJ1-1; D gene: TRBD1; V gene: TRBV18; CDR3 protein: CASSPGQGNTEAFF; CDR3 DNA: TGTGCCAGCTCACCCGGACAGGGGAACACTGAAGCTTTCTTT
clone size: .; J gene: TRBJ2-1; D gene: TRBD1; V gene: TRBV7-7; CDR3 protein: CASSQDRGYNEQFF; CDR3 DNA: TGTGCTAGCAGCCAGGACAGGGGCTACAATGAGCAGTTCTTC
clone size: .; J gene: TRBJ1-1; D gene: .; V gene: TRBV21-1; CDR3 protein: CASSKDNAGGKAFF; CDR3 DNA: TGTGCCAGCAGCAAAGACAACGCGGGGGGCAAAGCTTTCTTT
clone size: .; J gene: TRBJ1-2; D gene: TRBD1; V gene: TRBV5-1; CDR3 protein: CASSLGDRAANYGYTF; CDR3 DNA: TGCGCCAGCAGCTTGGGGGACAGAGCAGCTAACTATGGCTACACCTTC
clone size: .; J gene: TRBJ2-4; D gene: .; V gene: TRBV3-1/TRBV3-2; CDR3 protein: CASSQGLVRGNIQYF; CDR3 DNA: TGTGCCAGCAGCCAAGGCCTCGTTAGGGGAAACATTCAGTACTTC
clone size: .; J gene: TRBJ2-5; D gene: TRBD1; V gene: TRBV7-2; CDR3 protein: CASSWVAGGQETQYF; CDR3 DNA: TGTGCCAGCAGCTGGGTCGCAGGGGGCCAAGAGACCCAGTACTTC
clone size: .; J gene: TRBJ2-6; D gene: .; V gene: TRBV2; CDR3 protein: CASSSRSGANVLTF; CDR3 DNA: TGTGCCAGCAGCTCTCGCTCTGGGGCCAACGTCCTGACTTTC
clone size: .; J gene: TRBJ2-2; D gene: TRBD2; V gene: TRBV9; CDR3 protein: CASSVATGRLAGLAGELFF; CDR3 DNA: TGTGCCAGCAGCGTAGCTACGGGTCGGCTAGCGGGTTTAGCCGGGGAGCTGTTTTTT